The source of this T cell receptor (beta chain) is a study of radiotherapy plus CTLA-4 blockade in lung cancer. Study summary: Of the patients, roughly 17% showed objective responses and 31% attained disease control.

With ipilimumab providing CTLA-4 blockade, focal radiation was administered to patients who had chemo-refractory metastatic non-small-cell lung cancer. The CDR3 has 14 amino acids. Looked up from germline, CDR1 is GTSNPN and CDR2 is SVGIG (reference sequence). V lost 2 bases to trimming and J lost 3 bases, with 13 bases between them. The data were produced by immunoSEQ multiplex PCR, yet TCRdb's version contains in-frame clones alone and is incomplete. Among tens of thousands of clones, about three quarters were seen once, and the ten largest hold 4%. J is TRBJ1-1 and V is TRBV30; the D gene is possibly TRBD1 (5 bases). Specimen: peripheral blood, collected from a patient treated with radiotherapy plus ipilimumab. The source of this sequence is a human donor with non-small cell lung cancer who had a partial response to radiotherapy plus ipilimumab. CDR3 residues: CAWSYLRGDTEAFF. CDR3 coding DNA: TGTGCCTGGAGTTACCTGCGGGGGGACACTGAAGCTTTCTTT.